This T cell receptor (beta chain) was found in a study of CD8+ T cells in alopecia areata. The study's findings and limits: The study found TCR sharing across patients less clear than in mice, possibly for HLA reasons.

Turning to this clone: What it binds is not known.

RNA extraction was followed by reverse transcription into cDNA, which acted as the sequencing template. Profiled with immunoSEQ multiplex PCR; TCRdb holds only in-frame clones, not every one. The repertoire consists of some 210,000 clones, with 50% to 70% occurring once and the leading ten covering 0.45%. The sequence derives from a human donor with alopecia areata. Sequenced material: CD4+ T cells sorted from blood, taken at week 0.

CDR3: CSAHGGTTGELFF. The CDR3 DNA reads TGCAGCGCCCACGGGGGAACGACCGGGGAGCTGTTTTTT. The V call is TRBV29-1, the J call TRBJ2-2; tentatively, D is TRBD2 (6 bases). V was clipped by 7 bases and J by 5 bases, with 14 bases between them. The germline V gene encodes CDR1 SQVTM and CDR2 ANQGSEA. This CDR3 region has 13 residues.